This is a list of T cell receptor beta chains from one sample in a study of blood T cell repertoires in COVID-19. Sequencing was performed with immunoSEQ multiplex PCR; in TCRdb, only in-frame clones are kept and a portion is missing. The data hold roughly 170,000 clones, with approximately 84% observed a single time. Sequenced input: PBMCs or T cells enriched from blood (not recorded which). These receptors were obtained from a woman in her 40s with acute COVID-19. CDR3s include the opening cysteine and the closing phenylalanine or tryptophan. D genes are given only for firm matches. The listing skips clone size in some rows; elsewhere it reads once, few, many or a size class.

CDR3aa | CDR3nt | j_gene | abundance | d_gene | v_gene
CASSLVASGDTEAFF | TGTGCCAGCAGCTTAGTGGCATCAGGGGACACTGAAGCTTTCTTT | TRBJ1-1 | once | . | TRBV7-6
CASSFLRSEKLFF | TGTGCCAGCAGCTTTTTAAGGAGTGAAAAACTGTTTTTT | TRBJ1-4 | few | . | TRBV7-8
CASSYPDRMVQHF | TGTGCCAGCAGTTACCCTGACAGGATGGTCCAGCATTTT | TRBJ1-5 | . | . | TRBV6-2/TRBV6-3
CASSFRSGANVLTF | TGTGCCAGCAGCTTCCGTTCTGGGGCCAACGTCCTGACTTTC | TRBJ2-6 | . | . | TRBV7-2
CASSLTSGKLGINEQFF | TGCGCCAGCAGCTTAACTAGCGGGAAGTTGGGCATCAATGAGCAGTTCTTC | TRBJ2-1 | . | TRBD2 | TRBV5-1
CASSPGTSGGGSDTQYF | TGTGCCAGCAGCCCCGGGACTAGCGGAGGGGGGTCAGATACGCAGTATTTT | TRBJ2-3 | once | TRBD2 | TRBV7-2
CASSSAGAGPQHF | TGTGCCAGCAGTTCGGCGGGTGCGGGGCCCCAGCATTTT | TRBJ1-5 | . | . | TRBV12-3/TRBV12-4
CASSRIGGTNTGELFF | TGTGCCAGCAGTCGTATAGGGGGCACGAACACCGGGGAGCTGTTTTTT | TRBJ2-2 | . | TRBD1 | TRBV27
CASSPPTGPQHF | TGTGCCAGCAGTCCACCTACAGGGCCCCAGCATTTT | TRBJ1-5 | . | . | TRBV27
CASSRDSLYNEQFF | TGTGCCAGCAGCCGGGACTCCCTATACAATGAGCAGTTCTTC | TRBJ2-1 | . | . | TRBV27
CASSEGEGAGNEQFF | TGTGCCAGCAGCGAAGGGGAGGGAGCTGGGAATGAGCAGTTCTTC | TRBJ2-1 | few | TRBD2 | TRBV11-1
CASSLAVGATTDTQYF | TGCGCCAGCAGCTTGGCAGTGGGGGCGACGACAGATACGCAGTATTTT | TRBJ2-3 | . | . | TRBV5-1
CASSPGAGYGYTF | TGCGCCAGCAGCCCGGGTGCGGGTTATGGCTACACCTTC | TRBJ1-2 | once | . | TRBV5-1
CASSYGVGRNYEQYF | TGTGCCAGCAGCTATGGGGTCGGGAGAAACTACGAGCAGTACTTC | TRBJ2-7 | . | . | TRBV5-4
CATSDHPSTPGLAGRDEQFF | TGTGCCACCAGTGACCACCCCAGTACTCCGGGACTAGCGGGAAGGGATGAGCAGTTCTTC | TRBJ2-1 | . | TRBD2 | TRBV24-1
CATDGGSLGYGYTF | TGTGCCACCGACGGAGGAAGTTTGGGATATGGCTACACCTTC | TRBJ1-2 | . | . | TRBV15
CSGRGDYQETQYF | TGCAGCGGCCGGGGGGACTACCAAGAGACCCAGTACTTC | TRBJ2-5 | . | TRBD2 | TRBV29-1
CASSLLPTGELFF | TGTGCCAGCAGCTTACTACCTACCGGGGAGCTGTTTTTT | TRBJ2-2 | once | . | TRBV7-6
CASAGQGTEAFF | TGTGCCAGCGCTGGACAGGGCACTGAAGCTTTCTTT | TRBJ1-1 | . | TRBD1 | TRBV11-2
CAWSGLAGGETQYF | TGTGCCTGGAGTGGGTTAGCGGGAGGAGAGACCCAGTACTTC | TRBJ2-5 | few | TRBD2 | TRBV30
CASSKGSSGSLYF | TGTGCCAGCAGCAAAGGGTCTAGCGGGAGTCTATACTTC | TRBJ2-4 | . | . | TRBV21-1
CASSPRGPLDEQFF | TGTGCCAGCAGCCCCCGCGGGCCACTGGATGAGCAGTTCTTC | TRBJ2-1 | . | . | TRBV5-4
CASSDPAGTGNYGYTF | TGCGCCAGCAGTGATCCAGCCGGGACAGGGAACTATGGCTACACCTTC | TRBJ1-2 | . | TRBD1 | TRBV10-2
CASSGLAGETQYF | TGTGCCAGCAGCGGACTAGCAGGGGAGACCCAGTACTTC | TRBJ2-5 | . | TRBD2 | TRBV5-4
CASSPAWSAFSGANVLTF | TGTGCCAGCAGCCCCGCGTGGTCCGCGTTCTCTGGGGCCAACGTCCTGACTTTC | TRBJ2-6 | . | . | TRBV9